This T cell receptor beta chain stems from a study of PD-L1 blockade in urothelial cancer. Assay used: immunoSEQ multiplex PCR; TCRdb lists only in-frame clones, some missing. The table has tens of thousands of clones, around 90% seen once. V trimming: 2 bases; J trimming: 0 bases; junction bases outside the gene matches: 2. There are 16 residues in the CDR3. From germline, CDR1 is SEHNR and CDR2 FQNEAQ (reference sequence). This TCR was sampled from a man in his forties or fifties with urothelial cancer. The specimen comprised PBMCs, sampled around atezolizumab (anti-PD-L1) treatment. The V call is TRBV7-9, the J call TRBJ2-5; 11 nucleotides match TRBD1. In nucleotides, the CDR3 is TGTGCCAGCAGCTTATCGGGACAGGGGGACCAAGAGACCCAGTACTTC. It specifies CASSLSGQGDQETQYF.